The 20 T cell receptor beta chains below all came from one sample that was sequenced in a study of T cell changes during pregnancy in multiple sclerosis. The repertoire was sequenced with immunoSEQ multiplex PCR; TCRdb's copy has only in-frame clones and lacks some. The sample records approximately 68,000 clones, around 91% being singletons. The sample in question was peripheral blood, obtained in the third trimester of pregnancy. The receptors were sampled from a female donor in good health, enrolled as a control in a pregnancy study.

This clone has only one observation. The chain couples TRBV2 to TRBJ1-2, with D possibly TRBD1 on 5 matching bases. This CDR3 spans 15 amino acids. V shed 7 bases and J shed 0 bases, with 15 bases lying between them. CDR1 and CDR2 (germline): SNHLY, FYNNEI. CDR3 protein: CASIPRQLSNYGYTF. CDR3 DNA sequence: TGTGCCAGCATACCGCGACAGCTCTCTAACTATGGCTACACCTTC.

The V gene is TRBV7-8, the J gene TRBJ1-3, with D unclear. V lost 1 base to trimming and J lost 2 bases, with 9 bases between them. Germline assignment: CDR1 SGHVS and CDR2 FQNEAQ. CDR3 length: 15 residues. The CDR3 DNA reads as TGTGCCAGCAGCTTAGTTACCCAGGCTGGAAACACCATATATTTT. Amino acids: CASSLVTQAGNTIYF.

The gene calls are TRBV4-3 and TRBJ2-7; 10 nucleotides line up with TRBD1. The germline V gene encodes CDR1 LGHNA and CDR2 YSLEER. The CDR3 runs to 15 residues. With 0 bases clipped from V and 3 bases from J, the junction kept 2 bases outside the gene matches. The CDR3 bases are TGCGCCAGCAGCCAAGAAGGGACAGGGGTCTACGAGCAGTACTTC. Translation: CASSQEGTGVYEQYF.

The chain has TRBV27 and TRBJ1-1; D may be TRBD1 (5 bases). Per the germline V gene, CDR1 is MNHEY and CDR2 is SMNVEV (reference sequence). CDR3 size: 14 residues. V lost 5 bases to trimming and J lost 1 base, with 11 bases between them. The CDR3 nucleotides read TGTGCCAGCAGTCCGGACATAGGGAACACTGAAGCTTTCTTT. Protein product: CASSPDIGNTEAFF.

This clone was observed once. The chain carries TRBV5-1 and TRBJ2-1; possible D gene TRBD2, 6 bases. The CDR3 has 16 residues. Per germline, CDR1 SGHRS and CDR2 YFSETQ. With 0 bases removed from V and 5 bases from J, the gap between germline ends came to 15 bases. CDR3 coding DNA: TGCGCCAGCAGCTTGGTAATAGCGGAGGGGAACAATGAGCAGTTCTTC. As protein: CASSLVIAEGNNEQFF. The entire variable domain, with the rest obtained from reference TRBV5-1 and TRBJ2-1, is as follows: KAGVTQTPRYLIKTRGQQVTLSCSPISGHRSVSWYQQTPGQGLQFLFEYFSETQRNKGNFPGRFSGRQFSNSRSEMNVSTLELGDSALYLCASSLVIAEGNNEQFFGPGTRLTVL.

This chain uses TRBV15 with TRBJ2-1, with D uncertain. The CDR3 totals 15 residues. CDR1 and CDR2 (germline): LNHNV, YYDKDF (reference sequence). Trimming removed 1 base at V and 3 bases at J, with 10 bases between. CDR3 protein: CATSRGTENYNEQFF. CDR3 sequence (DNA): TGTGCCACCAGCAGAGGTACCGAGAACTACAATGAGCAGTTCTTC.

The rearrangement uses TRBV7-2 and TRBJ2-7, with TRBD2 matching over 10 bases. Germline lookup yields CDR1 SGHTA and CDR2 FQGNSA. Losses at the gene ends were 5 bases for V and 2 bases for J; bases not matched to a gene: 9. The CDR3 extends over 16 amino acids. The chain's CDR3 is CASSPRVAGGTYEQYF. DNA of the CDR3: TGTGCCAGCAGCCCAAGAGTAGCGGGGGGAACCTACGAGCAGTACTTC. The whole variable domain, remainder taken from reference TRBV7-2 and TRBJ2-7, is GAGVSQSPSNKVTEKGKDVELRCDPISGHTALYWYRQSLGQGLEFLIYFQGNSAPDKSGLPSDRFSAERTGGSVSTLTIQRTQQEDSAVYLCASSPRVAGGTYEQYFGPGTRLTVT.

This clone was seen more than once but under ten times. The chain links TRBV9 to TRBJ1-2, with D maybe TRBD1 (5 bases). The V and J ends lost 3 bases and 4 bases respectively, with 16 bases between them. The CDR3 runs 15 residues. Germline V gene sequence: CDR1 SGDLS, CDR2 YYNGEE. In nucleotides, the CDR3 is TGTGCCAGCAGCGAGGGGATCGGGGGAGTCTATGGCTACACCTTC. Translation: CASSEGIGGVYGYTF.

The J gene is TRBJ1-1, the V gene TRBV2, with D possibly being TRBD1 (5 bases). The CDR3 is made up of 14 amino acids. V lost 1 base, J lost 4 bases, and 10 bases lay in between. The germline CDR1 and CDR2 sequences are SNHLY and FYNNEI. This chain's CDR3 is CASSEEGMITEAFF. For the CDR3, the DNA is TGTGCCAGCAGTGAAGAGGGGATGATCACTGAAGCTTTCTTT.

V and J are TRBV5-1 and TRBJ1-4; no reliable D call. The CDR3 has 14 residues. Germline CDR1 and CDR2: SGHRS and YFSETQ. Trimming pared 4 bases from V and 5 bases from J, leaving 12 bases between. The CDR3 nucleotides read TGCGCCAGCAGCGGTGAGGCGTCAAATGAAAAACTGTTTTTT. Protein: CASSGEASNEKLFF.

The chain recombines TRBV5-1 with TRBJ1-6; D uncertain. The CDR3 has 14 amino acids. Germline V gene data show CDR1 as SGHRS and CDR2 as YFSETQ. With 4 bases removed from V and 10 bases from J, the gap between germline ends came to 15 bases. The CDR3: CASSPLRPQSPLHF. CDR3 nucleotides: TGCGCCAGCAGCCCCCTCCGTCCACAATCACCCCTCCACTTT.

CDR3 region: CSGKDRGNTEAFF. CDR3 sequence (DNA): TGCAGCGGGAAGGACAGGGGGAACACTGAAGCTTTCTTT. This chain uses TRBV29-1 with TRBJ1-1, with 9 nucleotides matching TRBD1. The V gene end was trimmed by 7 bases and the J gene end by 1 base; junction bases not matched to a gene: 4. The CDR3 sequence is 13 residues long. Germline V gives CDR1 SQVTM, CDR2 ANQGSEA.

The chain joins TRBV5-8 to TRBJ1-5; TRBD1 might be the D (6 bases). The CDR3 is 15 residues long. V was clipped by 4 bases and J by 0 bases, with 11 bases between them. Germline assignment: CDR1 SGHTS and CDR2 YDEGEE. CDR3 in amino acids: CASSPTGYSNQPQHF. CDR3 nucleotide sequence: TGTGCCAGCAGCCCGACAGGTTATAGCAATCAGCCCCAGCATTTT.

V usage is TRBV9 and J usage is TRBJ1-6; D uncertain. This CDR3 has 12 residues. V lost 4 bases to trimming and J lost 5 bases, with 4 bases between them. The V gene's germline CDR1 is SGDLS and CDR2 YYNGEE. The CDR3 region has the DNA TGTGCCAGCAGCCCCGATAATTCACCCCTCCACTTT. Encoded protein: CASSPDNSPLHF. The complete variable domain, with remaining parts taken from reference TRBV9 and TRBJ1-6, reads DSGVTQTPKHLITATGQRVTLRCSPRSGDLSVYWYQQSLDQGLQFLIQYYNGEERAKGNILERFSAQQFPDLHSELNLSSLELGDSALYFCASSPDNSPLHFGNGTRLTVT.

This clone was seen a single time. CDR3 loop: CASSLAGTANTEAFF. CDR3 coding DNA: TGTGCCAGCAGCTTAGCCGGGACAGCGAACACTGAAGCTTTCTTT. The chain recombines TRBV7-2 with TRBJ1-1, with TRBD1 identical over 7 bases. The V gene's germline CDR1 is SGHTA and CDR2 FQGNSA. The CDR3 sequence is 15 residues long. V was clipped by 0 bases and J by 1 base; unmatched bases: 2.

The chain carries TRBV25-1 and TRBJ1-1; the D gene is possibly TRBD1 (5 bases). Germline CDR1 is MGHDK and CDR2 is SYGVNS. The CDR3 contains 14 residues. With 3 bases removed from V and 0 bases from J, the gap between germline ends came to 8 bases. Here the CDR3 DNA reads TGTGCCAGCAGTGATTGGGGCATGAACACTGAAGCTTTCTTT. It codes for CASSDWGMNTEAFF.

In DNA form, the CDR3 reads TGTGCCAGCGAGACAGGGTACAACTATGGCTACACCTTC. Residues: CASETGYNYGYTF. V and J are TRBV19 and TRBJ1-2, with 7 nucleotides matching TRBD1. CDR3 length: 13 residues. Looked up from germline, CDR1 is LNHDA and CDR2 is SQIVND (reference sequence). The V segment lost 9 bases and the J segment 2 bases; nucleotides outside the gene matches: 6.

V usage is TRBV19 and J usage is TRBJ2-1; TRBD1 matches at 8 bases. The V segment lost 6 bases and the J segment 2 bases; nucleotides outside the gene matches: 6. The CDR3 runs 15 residues. Looked up from germline, CDR1 is LNHDA and CDR2 is SQIVND (reference sequence). CDR3 nucleotides: TGTGCCAGTAGGGGGACAGGACGGGCCTACAATGAGCAGTTCTTC. Translating gives CASRGTGRAYNEQFF.

The CDR3 coding sequence is TGTGCCAGCAGTTACTCGACAGATCCAAATGGCTACACCTTC. It translates to CASSYSTDPNGYTF. The J gene is TRBJ1-2, the V gene TRBV6-6; possible D gene TRBD1, 5 bases. The V end lost 0 bases, the J end lost 6 bases, and 11 bases lay between the germline ends. Germline values: CDR1 MNHNY, CDR2 SVGAGI (reference sequence). This CDR3 region has 14 residues.

The gene calls are TRBV10-3 and TRBJ1-2; 7 bases align to TRBD1. Germline CDR1 ENHRY, CDR2 SYGVKD. The V and J ends lost 4 bases and 8 bases, in that order; junction bases with no gene match: 13. The CDR3 runs to 15 residues. The CDR3 loop is CAISGAGTVLEGYTF. In DNA form, the CDR3 reads TGTGCCATCAGTGGAGCCGGGACAGTCTTGGAAGGCTACACCTTC.